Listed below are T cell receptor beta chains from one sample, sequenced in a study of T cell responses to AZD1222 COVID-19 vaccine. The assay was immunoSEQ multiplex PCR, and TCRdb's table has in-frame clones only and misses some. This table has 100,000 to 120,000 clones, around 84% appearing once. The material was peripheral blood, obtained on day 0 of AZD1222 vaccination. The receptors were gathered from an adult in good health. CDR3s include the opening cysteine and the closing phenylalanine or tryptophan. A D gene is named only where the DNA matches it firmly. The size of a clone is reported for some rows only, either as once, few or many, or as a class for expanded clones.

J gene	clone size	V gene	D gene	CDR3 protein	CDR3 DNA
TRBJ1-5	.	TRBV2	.	CASRRVSPQPQHF	TGTGCCAGCAGAAGGGTATCTCCGCAGCCCCAGCATTTT
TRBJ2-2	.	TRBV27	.	CASKVAGNTGELFF	TGTGCCAGCAAAGTGGCGGGCAACACCGGGGAGCTGTTTTTT
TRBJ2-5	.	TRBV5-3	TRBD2	CARSLREGVETQYF	TGTGCCAGAAGCTTGAGGGAGGGTGTAGAGACCCAGTACTTC
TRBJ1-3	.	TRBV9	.	CASSVTADSGNTIYF	TGTGCCAGCAGCGTAACCGCAGACTCTGGAAACACCATATATTTT
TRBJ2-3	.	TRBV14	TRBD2	CASSQVRLAGGIVTDTQYF	TGTGCCAGCAGCCAAGTCAGACTAGCGGGGGGTATAGTCACAGATACGCAGTATTTT
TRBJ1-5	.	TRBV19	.	CASTVGARSYSNQPQHF	TGTGCCAGTACCGTAGGGGCCAGATCATATAGCAATCAGCCCCAGCATTTT
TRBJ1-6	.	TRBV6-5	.	CASTDRGSYNSPLHF	TGTGCCAGCACCGATAGAGGCTCCTATAATTCACCCCTCCACTTT
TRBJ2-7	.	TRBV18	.	CASSPGIGEQYF	TGTGCCAGCTCACCGGGCATAGGGGAGCAGTACTTC
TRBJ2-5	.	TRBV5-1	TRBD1	CASSSGQSQETQYF	TGCGCCAGCAGCTCGGGACAGAGCCAAGAGACCCAGTACTTC
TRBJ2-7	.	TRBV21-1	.	CASRADCYEQYF	TGTGCCAGCAGGGCGGACTGCTACGAGCAGTACTTC
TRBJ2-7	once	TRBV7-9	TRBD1	CASTPRDSYEQYF	TGTGCCAGCACCCCCCGGGACAGCTACGAGCAGTACTTC
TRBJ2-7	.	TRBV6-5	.	CASSQSYEQYF	TGTGCCAGCAGTCAATCCTACGAGCAGTACTTC
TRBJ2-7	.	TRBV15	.	CATSRGYEQYF	TGTGCCACCAGCAGAGGGTACGAGCAGTACTTC
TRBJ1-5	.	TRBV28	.	CASRGAGYQPQHF	TGTGCCAGCAGGGGGGCGGGATATCAGCCCCAGCATTTT
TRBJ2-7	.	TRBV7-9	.	CASSLMIGAYEQYF	TGTGCCAGCAGCTTAATGATCGGGGCCTACGAGCAGTACTTC
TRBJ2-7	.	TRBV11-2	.	CASSPQGGFLYEQYF	TGTGCCAGCAGCCCCCAAGGGGGTTTCCTCTACGAGCAGTACTTC
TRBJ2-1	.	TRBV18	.	CASGVLNEQFF	TGTGCCAGCGGGGTCCTCAATGAGCAGTTCTTC
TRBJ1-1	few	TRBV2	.	CASSPSVMNTEAFF	TGTGCCAGCAGCCCGTCAGTAATGAACACTGAAGCTTTCTTT
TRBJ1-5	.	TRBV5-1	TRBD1	CASSWTGSDQPQHF	TGCGCCAGCAGCTGGACAGGGAGTGATCAGCCCCAGCATTTT
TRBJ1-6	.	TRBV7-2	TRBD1	CASSLRQGRNSPLHF	TGTGCCAGCAGCCTTCGACAGGGGAGGAATTCACCCCTCCACTTT
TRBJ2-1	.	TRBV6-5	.	CASSRQNEQFF	TGTGCCAGCAGTCGCCAGAATGAGCAGTTCTTC
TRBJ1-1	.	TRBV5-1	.	CASSLEGSTEAFF	TGCGCCAGCAGCTTGGAGGGGTCAACTGAAGCTTTCTTT
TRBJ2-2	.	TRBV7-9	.	CASTMDSVKELFF	TGTGCCAGCACTATGGACAGTGTAAAGGAGCTGTTTTTT
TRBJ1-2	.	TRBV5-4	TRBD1	CASSSPTGTGLIYGYTF	TGTGCCAGCAGCTCACCCACCGGGACAGGGTTAATCTATGGCTACACCTTC